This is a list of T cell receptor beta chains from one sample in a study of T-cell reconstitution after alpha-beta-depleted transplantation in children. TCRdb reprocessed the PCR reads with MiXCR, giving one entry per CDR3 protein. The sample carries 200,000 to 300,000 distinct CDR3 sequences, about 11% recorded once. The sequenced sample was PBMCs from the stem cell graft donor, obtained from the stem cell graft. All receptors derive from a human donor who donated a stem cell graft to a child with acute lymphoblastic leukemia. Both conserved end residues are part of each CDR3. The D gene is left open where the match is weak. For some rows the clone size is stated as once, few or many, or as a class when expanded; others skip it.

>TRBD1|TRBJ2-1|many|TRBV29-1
CSVGRGRFHYNEQFF
TGCAGCGTTGGAAGGGGGCGCTTCCATTACAATGAGCAGTTCTTC
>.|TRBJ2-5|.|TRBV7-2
CASSRSPGTGQTQYF
TGTGCCAGCAGCCGATCCCCAGGGACGGGGCAGACCCAGTACTTC
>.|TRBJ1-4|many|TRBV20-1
CSAKRTWREKLFF
TGCAGTGCTAAAAGAACCTGGAGGGAAAAACTGTTTTTT
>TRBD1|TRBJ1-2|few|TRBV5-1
CASSFRQGVWYGYTF
TGCGCCAGCAGCTTCAGGCAGGGGGTTTGGTATGGCTACACCTTC
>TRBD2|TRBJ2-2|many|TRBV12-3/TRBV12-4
CASSLREGRTGELFF
TGTGCCAGCAGTTTACGGGAGGGCCGCACCGGGGAGCTGTTTTTT
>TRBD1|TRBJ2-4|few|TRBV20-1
CSANDRDGNIQYF
TGCAGTGCAAACGACAGGGACGGAAACATTCAGTACTTC
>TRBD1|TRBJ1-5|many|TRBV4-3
CASSQVSGGRGNQPQHF
TGCGCCAGCAGCCAAGTGTCAGGGGGCAGAGGCAATCAGCCCCAGCATTTT
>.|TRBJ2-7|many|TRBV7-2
CASSLVPTRGLREQYF
TGTGCCAGCAGCTTAGTCCCAACGCGGGGGCTTAGGGAGCAGTACTTC
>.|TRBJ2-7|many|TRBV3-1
CASSQELHRGYEQYF
TGTGCCAGCAGCCAAGAATTACACCGCGGGTACGAGCAGTACTTC
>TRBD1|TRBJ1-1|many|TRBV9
CASSVGGQMNTEAFF
TGTGCCAGCAGCGTAGGGGGACAGATGAACACTGAAGCTTTCTTT
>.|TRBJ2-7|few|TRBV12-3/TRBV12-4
CASGDYEQYF
TGTGCCAGCGGGGACTACGAGCAGTACTTC
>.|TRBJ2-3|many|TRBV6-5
CASSYEAYSDTQYF
TGTGCCAGCAGTTACGAAGCTTACTCAGATACGCAGTATTTT
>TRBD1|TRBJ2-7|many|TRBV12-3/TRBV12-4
CASSRDSGSGCYF
TGTGCCAGCAGTAGGGACAGCGGCTCGGGGTGTTACTTC
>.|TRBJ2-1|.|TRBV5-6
CASSSSYGTRGLFEQFF
TGTGCCAGCAGCTCGTCATACGGGACTAGGGGGCTTTTCGAGCAGTTCTTC
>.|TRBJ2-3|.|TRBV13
CASSLHLGLATDTQYF
TGTGCCAGCAGCTTACACCTTGGGCTAGCGACAGATACGCAGTATTTT
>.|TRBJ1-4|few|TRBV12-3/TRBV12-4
CASSLNKGEKLFF
TGTGCCAGCAGTTTAAATAAAGGTGAAAAACTGTTTTTT
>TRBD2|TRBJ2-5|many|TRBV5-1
CASSSGLARETQYF
TGCGCCAGCAGCTCCGGACTAGCACGGGAGACCCAGTACTTC
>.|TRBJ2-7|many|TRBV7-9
CASSSEGRDGSEQYF
TGTGCCAGCAGCTCCGAGGGACGGGATGGATCCGAGCAGTACTTC
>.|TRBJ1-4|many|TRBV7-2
CASSRHPNSINEKLFF
TGTGCCAGCAGTCGACACCCAAACTCTATTAATGAAAAACTGTTTTTT
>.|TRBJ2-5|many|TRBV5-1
CASSTTGRQTQYF
TGCGCCAGCAGCACTACAGGGCGACAGACCCAGTACTTC
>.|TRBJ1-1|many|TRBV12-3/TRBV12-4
CASNEYTEAFF
TGTGCCAGCAACGAATACACTGAAGCTTTCTTT
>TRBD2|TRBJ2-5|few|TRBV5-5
CASSFKGAGGQKETQYF
TGTGCCAGCAGCTTCAAGGGTGCGGGGGGGCAGAAAGAGACCCAGTACTTC
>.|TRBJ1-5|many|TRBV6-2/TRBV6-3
CASTRAIQQPQHF
TGTGCCAGCACCCGGGCAATTCAACAGCCCCAGCATTTT
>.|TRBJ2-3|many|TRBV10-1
CASSEQTSTDTQYF
TGCGCCAGCAGTGAACAGACTAGCACAGATACGCAGTATTTT
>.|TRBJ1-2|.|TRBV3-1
CASSQDRHGGYTF
TGTGCCAGCAGCCAAGACCGACATGGTGGCTACACCTTC
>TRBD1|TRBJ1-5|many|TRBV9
CASSVAGQFNQPQHF
TGTGCCAGCAGCGTAGCGGGACAGTTCAATCAGCCCCAGCATTTT
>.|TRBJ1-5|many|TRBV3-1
CASSPVGNQPQHF
TGTGCCAGCAGCCCGGTGGGCAATCAGCCCCAGCATTTT
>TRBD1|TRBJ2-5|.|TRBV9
CASSVGDRLQETQYF
TGTGCCAGCAGCGTGGGGGACAGGCTGCAAGAGACCCAGTACTTC
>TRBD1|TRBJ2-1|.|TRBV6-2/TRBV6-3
CASSPGGEAYNEQFF
TGTGCCAGCTCCCCAGGGGGAGAAGCCTACAATGAGCAGTTCTTC
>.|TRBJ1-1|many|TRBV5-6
CASSPGGPAEAFF
TGTGCCAGCAGCCCCGGGGGGCCAGCCGAAGCTTTCTTT
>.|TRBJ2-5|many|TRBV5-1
CASRGRGPHKETQYF
TGCGCCAGCAGGGGAAGGGGTCCGCATAAAGAGACCCAGTACTTC
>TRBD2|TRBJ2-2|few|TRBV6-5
CASSYEIGRGSNTGELFF
TGTGCCAGCAGTTACGAGATTGGGAGGGGCTCGAACACCGGGGAGCTGTTTTTT
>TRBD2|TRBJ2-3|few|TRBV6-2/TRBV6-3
CASSYAGLAGASTDTQYF
TGTGCCAGCAGTTACGCGGGACTAGCGGGAGCCTCGACAGATACGCAGTATTTT
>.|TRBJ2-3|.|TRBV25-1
CASSETGPSTDTQYF
TGTGCCAGCAGTGAAACGGGCCCTAGCACAGATACGCAGTATTTT
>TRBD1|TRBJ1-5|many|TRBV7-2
CASSPGTGGQPQHF
TGTGCCAGCAGCCCAGGGACAGGGGGCCAGCCCCAGCATTTT
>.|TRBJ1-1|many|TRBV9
CASSVILTSEAFF
TGTGCCAGCAGCGTAATACTCACAAGTGAAGCTTTCTTT
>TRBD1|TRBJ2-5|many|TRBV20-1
CSARDLGQLATQYF
TGCAGTGCTAGAGATCTGGGACAGCTTGCGACCCAGTACTTC
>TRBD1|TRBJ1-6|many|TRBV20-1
CSATRQGAGSPLHF
TGCAGTGCCACTCGACAGGGGGCGGGTTCACCCCTCCACTTT
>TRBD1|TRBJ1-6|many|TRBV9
CASSGPGQVNSPLHF
TGTGCCAGCAGCGGACCGGGACAGGTGAATTCACCCCTCCACTTT
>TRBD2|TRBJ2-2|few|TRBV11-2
CASTSLRGGFGELFF
TGTGCCAGCACCTCCTTGCGGGGGGGCTTCGGGGAGCTGTTTTTT
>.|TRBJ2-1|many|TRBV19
CASNLFGLSSYNEQFF
TGTGCCAGTAACCTGTTCGGACTGAGCTCCTACAATGAGCAGTTCTTC
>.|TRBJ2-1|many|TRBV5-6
CASSPPPPSREQFF
TGTGCCAGCAGCCCTCCTCCACCTAGCAGGGAGCAGTTCTTC
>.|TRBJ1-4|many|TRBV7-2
CASSLQKGANEKLFF
TGTGCCAGCAGCTTACAGAAGGGGGCTAATGAAAAACTGTTTTTT
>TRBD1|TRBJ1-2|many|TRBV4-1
CASSVDRGQSEDGYTF
TGCGCCAGCAGCGTGGACAGGGGGCAAAGTGAGGATGGCTACACCTTC
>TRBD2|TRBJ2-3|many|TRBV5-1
CASSYAAGVGGTDTQYF
TGCGCCAGCAGTTACGCAGCGGGGGTTGGGGGCACAGATACGCAGTATTTT
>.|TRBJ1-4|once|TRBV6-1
CASSPPRQGENEKLFF
TGTGCCAGCAGTCCCCCGAGGCAAGGAGAGAACGAAAAACTGTTTTTT